Ten or more counts support the clone carrying this T cell receptor (beta chain). This sample stems from a study of blood T cell repertoires in COVID-19. Some clones are missing from TCRdb's copy, which holds only in-frame ones; the method was immunoSEQ multiplex PCR. The top ten hold 2.9% of the sample, which has some 310,000 clones, almost 90% seen once. The source of this sequence is a woman in her twenties or thirties with COVID-19, enrolled during active disease. The sequencing sample was made of peripheral blood.

The CDR3 is CASQTGNMNTEAFF. The DNA for the CDR3 is TGTGCCAGCCAAACAGGGAATATGAACACTGAAGCTTTCTTT. The chain recombines TRBV2 with TRBJ1-1; D may be TRBD1 (6 bases). Trimming took off 8 bases at V and 0 bases at J, with 13 bases between the two ends. The CDR3 consists of 14 residues. The germline V gene encodes CDR1 SNHLY and CDR2 FYNNEI.